Sequencing of this TCR beta chain was carried out in a study of blood T cell repertoires in COVID-19. The ends were cut back, 4 bases at V and 8 bases at J, with 18 bases in the middle. The CDR3 is 15 residues long. Germline CDR1 is SEHNR and CDR2 is FQNEAQ (reference sequence). This clone was seen ten or more times. Participants, 18 to 89 years old, spanned fewer than 25 US areas. Among Cohort 3 donors, those recovered had two negative PCRs, clearance, or symptom resolution. Under the authors' procedure: Estimation of nucleated cell counts relied on the amplification of reference gene primers. Profiled with immunoSEQ multiplex PCR; TCRdb holds only in-frame clones, not every one. Clone size and the V and J calls come from that table; the DNA yielded D and trimming. Of more than 200,000 clones in the sample, 70% to 85% are singletons; the top ten hold less than 2%.

This clonotype originated in a man in his 60s who had recovered from COVID-19. V and J are TRBV7-9 and TRBJ2-1; TRBD1 is a possible D gene (6 bases). Sequencing input: PBMCs or T cells enriched from blood (not recorded which). In DNA, the CDR3 is TGTGCCAGCAGCTCAGGCAGGGGTTGGTCCGATGAGCAGTTCTTC. Translating gives CASSSGRGWSDEQFF.